This entry lists 9 T cell receptor beta chains sequenced from one sample in a study of blood T cell repertoires in COVID-19. Here immunoSEQ multiplex PCR was the method, and the copy in TCRdb shows in-frame clones only, minus some. The table lists more than 200,000 clones, 88% of them singletons. The sample was peripheral blood. The receptors shown here come from a man aged 80 or over with acute or convalescent COVID-19.

The chain couples TRBV18 to TRBJ2-1, with TRBD2 identical over 11 bases. J was trimmed by 5 bases and V by 2 bases; bases with no gene match: 8. The CDR3 contains 17 residues. The germline gives CDR1 KGHSH, CDR2 LQKENI. CDR3 residues: CASSPVLAGGNHNEQFF. CDR3 nucleotide sequence: TGTGCCAGCTCACCAGTTTTAGCGGGGGGGAACCACAATGAGCAGTTCTTC.

The rearrangement joins TRBV6-2 or TRBV6-3 to TRBJ2-1; D not resolved. Germline V gene data show CDR1 as MNHEY and CDR2 as SVGEGT. This CDR3 has 12 amino acids. The ends were cut back, 2 bases at V and 4 bases at J, with 3 bases in the middle. As DNA, the CDR3 is TGTGCCAGCAGTTACCATTACAATGAGCAGTTCTTC. Translation: CASSYHYNEQFF.

The genes are TRBV21-1 and TRBJ2-1; the table's TRBD2 call for D was not verified on the DNA. TRBV21-1 is termed a pseudogene. This CDR3 is 18 amino acids long. CDR3 amino acids: CASSNHLAGGPQTSYPFF. CDR3 in DNA: TGTGCCAGCAGCAATCACCTAGCGGGAGGCCCCCAGACGAGCTATCCGTTCTTC.

This clone was detected only once. The chain carries TRBV7-9 and TRBJ1-1, with D possibly matching TRBD1 (6 bases). Germline loops: CDR1 SEHNR, CDR2 FQNEAQ (reference sequence). V was pared by 5 bases and J by 4 bases, with 11 bases between. The CDR3 length is 13 residues. Written as DNA, the CDR3 is TGTGCCAGCAGCCCACCAGGGGCCACTGAAGCTTTCTTT. This sequence encodes CASSPPGATEAFF.

This chain connects TRBV6-5 to TRBJ1-1, with a possible D match to TRBD1 (5 bases). The CDR3 contains 13 residues. V gave up 4 bases and J gave up 4 bases, with 10 bases separating them. CDR1 is MNHEY and CDR2 is SVGAGI in the germline V gene. DNA for the CDR3: TGTGCCAGCAGTTTACGACAGATCACTGAAGCTTTCTTT. It yields the protein CASSLRQITEAFF.

The gene calls are TRBV24-1 and TRBJ2-1, with 11 bases fitting TRBD2. CDR3 size: 17 residues. The J segment lost 9 bases and the V segment lost 0 bases, leaving 9 bases of the junction unmatched. CDR1 is KGHDR and CDR2 is SFDVKD in the germline V gene. The CDR3: CATSDLSGTSGNGEQFF. The CDR3 region has the DNA TGTGCCACCAGTGATTTGTCCGGGACTAGCGGAAATGGTGAGCAGTTCTTC.

The chain couples TRBV5-6 to TRBJ2-5; 9 bases agree with TRBD1. Germline V lookup: CDR1 SGHDT, CDR2 YYEEEE. V gave up 3 bases and J gave up 6 bases; unmatched junction bases: 9. The CDR3 loop spans 15 amino acids. In DNA form, the CDR3 reads TGTGCCAGCAGCTGGTCCGGGACAGGGTTAAAGACCCAGTACTTC. It specifies CASSWSGTGLKTQYF.

The chain couples TRBV24-1 to TRBJ1-2; 7 nucleotides match TRBD1. CDR1 is KGHDR, CDR2 SFDVKD, per germline. Trimming at V came to 9 bases and at J to 4 bases, leaving 4 bases not matched to a gene. The CDR3 is made up of 12 amino acids. The CDR3 DNA reads TGTGCCACCTGGGACAGTATCTATGGCTACACCTTC. Translation: CATWDSIYGYTF.

The chain links TRBV3-1 (or the pseudogene TRBV3-2) to TRBJ2-1; no firm D call. The CDR3 loop spans 17 amino acids. CDR1 and CDR2 (germline): LGHDT, YNNKEL (reference sequence). V lost 0 bases, J lost 0 bases, and 12 bases lay in between. The CDR3 region is CASSQEPSRSSYNEQFF. The CDR3 DNA is TGTGCCAGCAGCCAAGAACCATCTCGGAGCTCCTACAATGAGCAGTTCTTC.